What follows are 15 T cell receptor beta chains derived from one specimen sequenced in a study of blood T cell repertoires in COVID-19. Assay used: immunoSEQ multiplex PCR; TCRdb lists only in-frame clones, some missing. Here the sample spans approximately 160,000 clones, about three quarters being singletons. Material for sequencing was peripheral blood. Receptors originate from a man between 65 and 85 years old with acute or convalescent COVID-19.

The chain couples TRBV7-9 to TRBJ2-7; unclear D gene. The CDR3 has 15 amino acids. Germline V CDR1 and CDR2: SEHNR, FQNEAQ (reference sequence). V was clipped by 7 bases and J by 1 base, with 17 bases between them. CDR3 amino acids: CASTHTRFGSYEQYF. For the CDR3, the DNA is TGTGCCAGCACCCATACGAGGTTTGGTTCCTACGAGCAGTACTTC. Complete variable domain (other parts from reference TRBV7-9 and TRBJ2-7): DTGVSQNPRHKITKRGQNVTFRCDPISEHNRLYWYRQTLGQGPEFLTYFQNEAQLEKSRLLSDRFSAERPKGSFSTLEIQRTEQGDSAMYLCASTHTRFGSYEQYFGPGTRLTVT.

The chain's CDR3 is CASREAGGANQPQHF. CDR3 DNA sequence: TGTGCCAGCAGGGAGGCAGGGGGCGCAAATCAGCCCCAGCATTTT. The V and J genes are TRBV6-5 and TRBJ1-5, with 8 bases lining up with TRBD1. CDR1 is MNHEY and CDR2 is SVGAGI in the germline V gene. The CDR3 sequence is 15 residues long. After removal of 6 bases from V and 4 bases from J, the junction contained 8 bases not matched to a gene.

CDR3 sequence (DNA): TGCGCCAGCAGCTCCTGGACAGGGGGTAAGAACACTGAAGCTTTCTTT. It yields the protein CASSSWTGGKNTEAFF. The chain links TRBV5-1 to TRBJ1-1; 10 bases align to TRBD1. This CDR3 region has 16 residues. V lost 3 bases to trimming and J lost 1 base; unmatched junction nucleotides: 6. CDR1 is SGHRS and CDR2 is YFSETQ in the germline V gene.

The chain joins TRBV7-2 to TRBJ1-2, with TRBD1 identical over 7 bases. From germline, CDR1 is SGHTA and CDR2 FQGNSA. The J segment lost 4 bases and the V segment lost 4 bases, leaving 9 bases of the junction unmatched. The CDR3 runs 15 residues. The CDR3 region has the DNA TGTGCCAGCAGCTACCGACAGGGATCCATCTATGGCTACACCTTC. Protein: CASSYRQGSIYGYTF.

A single count supports this clone. V gene TRBV5-1 combines with J gene TRBJ2-3; 8 bases map to TRBD2. V lost 6 bases and J lost 2; bases outside the gene matches: 11. The germline V gene encodes CDR1 SGHRS and CDR2 YFSETQ. The CDR3 runs 16 residues. The CDR3 DNA sequence: TGCGCCAGCAACAGCGGGGGATCCATTGTCACAGATACGCAGTATTTT. Its protein is CASNSGGSIVTDTQYF.

Details on this clone: Additional DNA sequences in this sample encode the identical CDR3. This rearrangement joins TRBV27 to TRBJ1-2; D might be TRBD1 (5 bases). The V and J ends lost 3 bases and 2 bases respectively, with 7 bases between them. Germline-derived CDR1 and CDR2 are MNHEY and SMNVEV (reference sequence). This CDR3 comprises 13 residues. The CDR3 DNA follows: TGTGCCAGCAGTTTTGGGGGGAACTATGGCTACACCTTC. It translates to CASSFGGNYGYTF.

The rearrangement uses TRBV18 and TRBJ2-3; no firm D call. Trimming took 0 bases from V and 4 from J, leaving 5 bases between them. This CDR3 is 13 amino acids long. Germline V CDR1 and CDR2: KGHSH, LQKENI. Written as DNA, the CDR3 is TGTGCCAGCTCACCACCGGCAGCAGATACGCAGTATTTT. Translated: CASSPPAADTQYF.

Ten or more counts support this clone. This chain links TRBV9 with TRBJ1-1; D perhaps matches TRBD1 (5 bases). CDR1 is SGDLS, CDR2 YYNGEE, per germline. This CDR3 has 15 residues. The V end lost 3 bases, the J end lost 4 bases, and 16 bases lay between the germline ends. The DNA for the CDR3 is TGTGCCAGCAGCGCCAGGGATTGGTGGGGCACTGAAGCTTTCTTT. Translation gives CASSARDWWGTEAFF. The whole variable domain, remainder taken from reference TRBV9 and TRBJ1-1, is DSGVTQTPKHLITATGQRVTLRCSPRSGDLSVYWYQQSLDQGLQFLIQYYNGEERAKGNILERFSAQQFPDLHSELNLSSLELGDSALYFCASSARDWWGTEAFFGQGTRLTVV.

This clone was picked up a small number of times. The same CDR3 also results from other DNA sequences found in this sample. The chain couples TRBV6-5 to TRBJ2-7; weak D call: TRBD1 (5 bases). The CDR3 spans 14 residues. The ends were cut back, 2 bases at V and 2 bases at J, with 10 bases in the middle. CDR1 MNHEY and CDR2 SVGAGI come from the germline V gene. The CDR3, as DNA: TGTGCCAGCAGTTACGCAGGGCGCGCCTACGAGCAGTACTTC. This sequence encodes CASSYAGRAYEQYF.

The CDR3 DNA sequence: TGTGCCAGCAGCCTAAACAATGAGCAGTTCTTC. This encodes CASSLNNEQFF. The chain has TRBV7-6 and TRBJ2-1; D is unclear. Between the trimmed V and J ends, which lost 5 bases and 5 bases, there was a span of 4 bases. Per the germline V gene, CDR1 is SGHVS and CDR2 is FNYEAQ. This CDR3 has 11 residues.

The chain carries TRBV5-5 and TRBJ2-3, with 10 positions matching TRBD1. The CDR3 totals 15 residues. Germline V gene lookup returns CDR1 SGHKS and CDR2 YYEKEE (reference sequence). V trimming: 4 bases; J trimming: 6 bases; junction bases outside the gene matches: 8. Here the CDR3 reads CASSARDRGSDTQYF. The CDR3 nucleotides are TGTGCCAGCAGCGCCCGGGACAGGGGATCTGATACGCAGTATTTT.

V is TRBV11-1 and J is TRBJ2-2, with 7 nucleotides matching TRBD1. This CDR3 has 16 amino acids. Germline V gives CDR1 SGHAT, CDR2 FQDESV (reference sequence). The junction had 9 bases not matched to a gene; V was cut back by 6 bases and J by 2 bases. The CDR3 sequence: CASRLGTVLNTGELFF. In DNA form, the CDR3 reads TGTGCCAGCAGACTTGGGACAGTGCTCAACACCGGGGAGCTGTTTTTT.

The chain carries TRBV19 and TRBJ1-6; tentative D call: TRBD1 (5 bases). Trimming stripped 0 bases from V and 11 bases from J, with 11 bases between. Germline V lookup: CDR1 LNHDA, CDR2 SQIVND (reference sequence). The CDR3 contains 14 residues. CDR3 in DNA: TGTGCCAGTAGTATAGATCTTGGGGCTCCACCCCTCCACTTT. It codes for CASSIDLGAPPLHF.

The chain is built from TRBV9 and TRBJ1-1; D may be TRBD1 (5 bases). With 3 bases removed from V and 3 bases from J, the gap between germline ends came to 12 bases. This CDR3 is built from 14 residues. CDR1 SGDLS and CDR2 YYNGEE come from the germline V gene. The CDR3 loop reads CASSAAGGDTEAFF. In DNA form, the CDR3 reads TGTGCCAGCAGCGCCGCTGGGGGGGACACTGAAGCTTTCTTT. The full variable domain, with the rest looked up from reference TRBV9 and TRBJ1-1, is DSGVTQTPKHLITATGQRVTLRCSPRSGDLSVYWYQQSLDQGLQFLIQYYNGEERAKGNILERFSAQQFPDLHSELNLSSLELGDSALYFCASSAAGGDTEAFFGQGTRLTVV.

The V and J genes are TRBV5-1 and TRBJ1-3; D call uncertain. CDR1 is SGHRS, CDR2 YFSETQ, per germline. The CDR3 totals 14 residues. V dropped 5 bases and J dropped 2 bases, with 11 bases sitting between them. CDR3 sequence (DNA): TGCGCCAGCAGTGAGTCTATTCCTGGAAACACCATATATTTT. Translation gives CASSESIPGNTIYF.